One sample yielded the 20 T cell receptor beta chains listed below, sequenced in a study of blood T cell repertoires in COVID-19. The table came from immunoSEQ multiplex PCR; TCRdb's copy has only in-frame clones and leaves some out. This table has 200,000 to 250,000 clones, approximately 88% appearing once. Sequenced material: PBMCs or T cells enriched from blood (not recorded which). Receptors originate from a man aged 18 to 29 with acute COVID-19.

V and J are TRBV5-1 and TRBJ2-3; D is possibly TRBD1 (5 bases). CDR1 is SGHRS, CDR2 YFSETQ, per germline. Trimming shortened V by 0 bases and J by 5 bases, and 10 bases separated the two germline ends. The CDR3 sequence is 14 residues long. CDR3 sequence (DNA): TGCGCCAGCAGCTTGGGGGGCCTGATAGATACGCAGTATTTT. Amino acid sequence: CASSLGGLIDTQYF.

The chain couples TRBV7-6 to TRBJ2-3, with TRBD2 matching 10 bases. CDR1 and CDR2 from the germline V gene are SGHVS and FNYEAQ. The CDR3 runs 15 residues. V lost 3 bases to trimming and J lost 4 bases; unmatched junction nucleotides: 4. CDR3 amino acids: CASSLLAGDADTQYF. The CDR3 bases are TGTGCCAGCAGCTTGCTAGCGGGGGATGCAGATACGCAGTATTTT.

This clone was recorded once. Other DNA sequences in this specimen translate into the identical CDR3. The chain's CDR3 is CAWNSRPYNEQFF. The CDR3 region has the DNA TGTGCCTGGAACTCTAGACCCTACAATGAGCAGTTCTTC. The V call is TRBV30, the J call TRBJ2-1; no reliable D call. The CDR3 covers 13 residues. Per germline, CDR1 GTSNPN and CDR2 SVGIG (reference sequence). Trimming took 4 bases from V and 2 from J, leaving 9 bases between them.

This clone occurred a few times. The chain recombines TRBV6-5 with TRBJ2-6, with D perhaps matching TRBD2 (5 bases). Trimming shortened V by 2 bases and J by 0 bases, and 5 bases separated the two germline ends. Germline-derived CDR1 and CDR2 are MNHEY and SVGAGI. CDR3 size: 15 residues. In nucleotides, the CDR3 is TGTGCCAGCAGTTACGGGAGCTCTGGGGCCAACGTCCTGACTTTC. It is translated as CASSYGSSGANVLTF.

CDR3: CASSQEPLAGALYNEQFF. CDR3 bases: TGCGCCAGCAGCCAAGAACCCCTAGCGGGGGCGCTATACAATGAGCAGTTCTTC. The chain links TRBV4-1 to TRBJ2-1, with 10 bases that match TRBD2. With V trimmed by 0 bases and J by 4 bases, 9 bases remained unmatched. The CDR3 is 18 residues long. Germline CDR1 is MGHRA and CDR2 is YSYEKL.

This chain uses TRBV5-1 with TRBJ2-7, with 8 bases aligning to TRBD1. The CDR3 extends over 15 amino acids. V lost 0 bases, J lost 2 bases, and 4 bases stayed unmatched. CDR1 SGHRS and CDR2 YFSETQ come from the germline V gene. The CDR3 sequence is CASSLVGQGPYEQYF. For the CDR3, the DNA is TGCGCCAGCAGCTTGGTAGGACAGGGTCCCTACGAGCAGTACTTC.

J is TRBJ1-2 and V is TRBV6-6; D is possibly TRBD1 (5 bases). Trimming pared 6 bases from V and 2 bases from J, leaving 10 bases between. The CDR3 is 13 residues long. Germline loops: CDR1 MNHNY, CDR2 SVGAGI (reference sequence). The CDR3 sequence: CASRKGLNYGYTF. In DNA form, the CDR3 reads TGTGCCAGCAGAAAGGGACTGAACTATGGCTACACCTTC.

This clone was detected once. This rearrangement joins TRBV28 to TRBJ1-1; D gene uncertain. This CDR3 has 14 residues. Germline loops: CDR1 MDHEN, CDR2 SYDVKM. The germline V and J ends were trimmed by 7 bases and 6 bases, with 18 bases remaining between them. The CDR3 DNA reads TGTGCCAGCACCTTGGGGTGGGGAGCATCTGAAGCTTTCTTT. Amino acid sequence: CASTLGWGASEAFF.

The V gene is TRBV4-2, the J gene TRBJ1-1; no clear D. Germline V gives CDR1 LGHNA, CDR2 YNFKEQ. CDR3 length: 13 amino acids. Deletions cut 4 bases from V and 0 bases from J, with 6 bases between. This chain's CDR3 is CASSPTLNTEAFF. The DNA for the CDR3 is TGTGCCAGCAGCCCCACACTGAACACTGAAGCTTTCTTT.

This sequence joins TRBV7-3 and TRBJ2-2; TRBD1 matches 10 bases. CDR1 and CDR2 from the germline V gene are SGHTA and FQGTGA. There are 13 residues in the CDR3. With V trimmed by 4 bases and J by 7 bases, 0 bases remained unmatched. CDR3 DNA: TGTGCCAGCAGCTGGGACAGGGGCGGGGAGCTGTTTTTT. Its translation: CASSWDRGGELFF. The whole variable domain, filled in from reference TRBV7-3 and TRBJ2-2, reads GAGVSQTPSNKVTEKGKYVELRCDPISGHTALYWYRQSLGQGPEFLIYFQGTGAADDSGLPNDRFFAVRPEGSVSTLKIQRTERGDSAVYLCASSWDRGGELFFGEGSRLTVL.

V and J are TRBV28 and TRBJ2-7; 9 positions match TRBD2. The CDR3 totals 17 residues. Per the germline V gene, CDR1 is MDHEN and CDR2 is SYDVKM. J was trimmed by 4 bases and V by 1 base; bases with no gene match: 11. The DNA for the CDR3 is TGTGCCAGCAGTTTATTGGCGGGAGGGCTAGCTAGATACGAGCAGTACTTC. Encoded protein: CASSLLAGGLARYEQYF.

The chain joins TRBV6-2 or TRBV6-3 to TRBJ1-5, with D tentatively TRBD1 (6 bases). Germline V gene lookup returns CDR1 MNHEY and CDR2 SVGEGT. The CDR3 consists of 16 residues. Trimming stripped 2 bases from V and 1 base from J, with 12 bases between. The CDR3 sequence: CASSYPQGKSNQPQHF. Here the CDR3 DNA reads TGTGCCAGCAGTTACCCTCAGGGGAAGAGCAATCAGCCCCAGCATTTT.

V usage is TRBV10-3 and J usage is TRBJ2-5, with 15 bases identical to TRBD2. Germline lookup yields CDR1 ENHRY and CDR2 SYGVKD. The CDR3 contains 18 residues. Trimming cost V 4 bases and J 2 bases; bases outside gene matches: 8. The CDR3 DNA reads TGTGCCATCAGTGCTCTTGGACTAGCGGGAGGGAGTCAAGAGACCCAGTACTTC. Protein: CAISALGLAGGSQETQYF.

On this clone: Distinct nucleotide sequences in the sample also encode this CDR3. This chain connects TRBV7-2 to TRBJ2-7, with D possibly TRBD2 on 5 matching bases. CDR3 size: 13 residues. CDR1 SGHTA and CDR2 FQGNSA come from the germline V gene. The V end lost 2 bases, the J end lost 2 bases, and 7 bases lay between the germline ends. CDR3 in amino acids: CASSLTGAYEQYF. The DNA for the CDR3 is TGTGCCAGCAGCTTAACCGGGGCCTACGAGCAGTACTTC. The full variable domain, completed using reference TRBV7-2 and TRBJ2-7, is GAGVSQSPSNKVTEKGKDVELRCDPISGHTALYWYRQSLGQGLEFLIYFQGNSAPDKSGLPSDRFSAERTGGSVSTLTIQRTQQEDSAVYLCASSLTGAYEQYFGPGTRLTVT.

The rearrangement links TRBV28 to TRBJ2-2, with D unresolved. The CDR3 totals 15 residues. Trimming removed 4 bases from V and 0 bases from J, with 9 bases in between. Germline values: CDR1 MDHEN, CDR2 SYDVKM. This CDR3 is CASSYSFANTGELFF. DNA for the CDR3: TGTGCCAGCAGTTACTCGTTCGCGAACACCGGGGAGCTGTTTTTT.

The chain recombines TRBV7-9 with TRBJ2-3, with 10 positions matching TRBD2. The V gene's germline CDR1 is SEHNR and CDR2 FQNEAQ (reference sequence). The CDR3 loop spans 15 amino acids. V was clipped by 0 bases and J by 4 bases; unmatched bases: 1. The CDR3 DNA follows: TGTGCCAGCAGCTTAGCTAGCGGGAGGCCAGATACGCAGTATTTT. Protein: CASSLASGRPDTQYF.

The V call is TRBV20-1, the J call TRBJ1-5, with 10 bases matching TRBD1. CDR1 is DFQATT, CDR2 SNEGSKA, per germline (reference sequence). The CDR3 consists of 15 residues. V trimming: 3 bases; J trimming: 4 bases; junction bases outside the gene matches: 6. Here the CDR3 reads CSASRQGASNQPQHF. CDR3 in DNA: TGCAGTGCTAGTCGACAGGGGGCTAGTAATCAGCCCCAGCATTTT.

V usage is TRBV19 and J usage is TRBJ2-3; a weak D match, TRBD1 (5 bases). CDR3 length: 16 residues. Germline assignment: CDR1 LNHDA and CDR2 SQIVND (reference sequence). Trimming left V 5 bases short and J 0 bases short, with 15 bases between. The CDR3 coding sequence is TGTGCCAGTAGTCTTACTCTCGCAGGGAGCACAGATACGCAGTATTTT. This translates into CASSLTLAGSTDTQYF.

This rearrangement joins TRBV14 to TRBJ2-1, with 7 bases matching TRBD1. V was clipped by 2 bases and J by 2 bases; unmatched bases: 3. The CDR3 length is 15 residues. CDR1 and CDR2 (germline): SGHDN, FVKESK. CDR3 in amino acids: CASSQTTGPYNEQFF. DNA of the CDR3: TGTGCCAGCAGCCAAACGACAGGGCCCTACAATGAGCAGTTCTTC.

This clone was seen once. The CDR3 loop is CASSLSETQYF. DNA of the CDR3: TGTGCCAGCAGCTTATCGGAGACCCAGTACTTC. The chain employs TRBV11-2 and TRBJ2-5; D remains ambiguous. Germline CDR1 is SGHAT and CDR2 is FQNNGV. V shed 2 bases and J shed 5 bases, with 3 bases lying between them. The CDR3 extends over 11 amino acids.